The T cell receptor (beta chain) under discussion was sequenced for a study of blood T cell repertoires in COVID-19. Study-level information: Samples of COVID-19 (acute and convalescent) were obtained from the United States, Italy and Spain. From T cells, B-cell-depleted T cells, or PBMCs came the material, which was cDNA or gDNA.

Germline assignment: CDR1 SGDLS and CDR2 YYNGEE. The length of the CDR3 is 17 residues. After removal of 3 bases from V and 1 base from J, the junction contained 3 bases not matched to a gene. Original data processing: The assay estimated nucleated cells by amplifying reference gene primers. Measured with immunoSEQ multiplex PCR; TCRdb has only the in-frame clones, and not every one. The V and J calls and clone size are taken from that table; D and trimming were inferred from the DNA. The sample has fewer than 200,000 clones; 70% to 80% are singletons. Sequenced input: peripheral blood. The V call is TRBV9, the J call TRBJ1-6, with TRBD1 matching 11 bases. This receptor was taken from a woman between 45 and 60 years old with active or convalescent COVID-19. CDR3 residues: CASSGTGGISYNSPLHF. The CDR3 nucleotides are TGTGCCAGCAGCGGGACAGGGGGCATTTCCTATAATTCACCCCTCCACTTT. The full variable domain, with the rest looked up from reference TRBV9 and TRBJ1-6, is DSGVTQTPKHLITATGQRVTLRCSPRSGDLSVYWYQQSLDQGLQFLIQYYNGEERAKGNILERFSAQQFPDLHSELNLSSLELGDSALYFCASSGTGGISYNSPLHFGNGTRLTVT.